The 24 T cell receptor beta chains listed next were all sequenced from one sample in a study of blood T cell repertoires in COVID-19. The method was immunoSEQ multiplex PCR; TCRdb's version includes in-frame clones alone and lacks a portion of them. Here the sample spans 150,000 to 200,000 clones, roughly 86% being singletons. Input material: peripheral blood. The source is a woman of 80 years or more in a cohort sampled during active or convalescent COVID-19.

The rearrangement uses TRBV9 and TRBJ2-3; unclear D gene. The CDR3 is made up of 14 amino acids. CDR1 is SGDLS and CDR2 is YYNGEE in the germline V gene. Trimming stripped 0 bases from V and 0 bases from J, with 5 bases between. As DNA, the CDR3 is TGTGCCAGCAGCGTAGACTCTAGCACAGATACGCAGTATTTT. Protein product: CASSVDSSTDTQYF.

The CDR3 DNA reads TGTGCCAGCAGCGCGGGAGACCCACGCTCTGGAAACACCATATATTTT. It is translated as CASSAGDPRSGNTIYF. The J gene is TRBJ1-3, the V gene TRBV9; D not certain. Germline CDR1 and CDR2: SGDLS and YYNGEE. The length of the CDR3 is 16 residues. V was trimmed by 3 bases and J by 0 bases, leaving 13 bases between them.

The V gene is TRBV29-1, the J gene TRBJ2-1; 7 bases fit TRBD1. CDR1 and CDR2 (germline): SQVTM, ANQGSEA. The CDR3 loop spans 14 amino acids. The CDR3 nucleotides read TGCAGTAACAACAGGGGTACCCACAACAATGAGCAGTTCTTC. It codes for CSNNRGTHNNEQFF.

The chain links TRBV11-3 to TRBJ1-1, with D perhaps matching TRBD1 (5 bases). Germline CDR1 reads SGHNT; CDR2 reads YENEEA. The CDR3 has 16 amino acids. The V gene lost 5 bases and the J gene lost 1 base, with 17 bases spanning the gap. CDR3 in amino acids: CASSRWGELGNTEAFF. The CDR3 region has the DNA TGTGCCAGCAGCCGGTGGGGGGAGTTAGGGAACACTGAAGCTTTCTTT.

V gene TRBV12-3 or TRBV12-4 combines with J gene TRBJ2-2; 8 bases align to TRBD1. The CDR3 totals 13 residues. With 5 bases clipped from V and 7 bases from J, the junction kept 3 bases outside the gene matches. The CDR3: CASSRTGNGELFF. The CDR3 region has the DNA TGTGCCAGCAGTAGGACAGGGAACGGGGAGCTGTTTTTT.

Only one count was recorded for this clone. V and J are TRBV27 and TRBJ1-2; D might be TRBD1 (6 bases). Germline loops: CDR1 MNHEY, CDR2 SMNVEV (reference sequence). There are 14 residues in the CDR3. The germline V and J ends were trimmed by 6 bases and 8 bases, with 19 bases remaining between them. CDR3 region: CASSTSRGTYGYTF. CDR3 DNA: TGTGCCAGCAGCACATCCAGGGGAACTTACGGCTACACCTTC.

The rearrangement links TRBV20-1 to TRBJ2-5; D is perhaps TRBD2 (6 bases). The CDR3 runs 15 residues. V was shortened by 3 bases and J by 5 bases, with 19 bases between the two germline ends. The germline CDR1 and CDR2 sequences are DFQATT and SNEGSKA (reference sequence). CDR3 in DNA: TGCAGTGCTAGTTCGAGCGTCTGGAGGGATGAGACCCAGTACTTC. The encoded protein is CSASSSVWRDETQYF.

The V gene is TRBV11-2, the J gene TRBJ2-1; 12 nucleotides agree with TRBD2. The germline CDR1 and CDR2 sequences are SGHAT and FQNNGV. The CDR3 spans 19 residues. J was trimmed by 7 bases and V by 0 bases; bases with no gene match: 13. This CDR3 reads CASSLDLLSSGRVVNEQFF. In DNA form, the CDR3 reads TGTGCCAGCAGCTTAGATCTACTGTCTAGCGGGAGGGTGGTAAATGAGCAGTTCTTC.

The count of this clone is one. The chain carries TRBV5-6 and TRBJ2-7; D might be TRBD2 (6 bases). The V end was cut by 4 bases, the J end by 9 bases, with 29 bases between. This CDR3 spans 17 amino acids. Germline V lookup: CDR1 SGHDT, CDR2 YYEEEE. The CDR3 nucleotides are TGTGCCAGCAGCCCAGGGCCCCGCTTGGAGGGAGTTGGGTTGCAGTACGTC. Translation gives CASSPGPRLEGVGLQYV.

The chain carries TRBV6-5 and TRBJ2-1; a possible D gene is TRBD2 (5 bases). Germline V gene data show CDR1 as MNHEY and CDR2 as SVGAGI. The CDR3 extends over 15 amino acids. Between the trimmed V and J ends, which lost 9 bases and 0 bases, there was a span of 15 bases. The CDR3 is CASKGGRSSYNEQFF. The DNA of the CDR3 is TGTGCCAGTAAAGGTGGGAGAAGCTCCTACAATGAGCAGTTCTTC.

J is TRBJ1-6 and V is TRBV7-8; D might be TRBD1 (5 bases). V gave up 0 bases and J gave up 8 bases, with 11 bases separating them. Germline V gene data show CDR1 as SGHVS and CDR2 as FQNEAQ. CDR3 size: 15 residues. The CDR3 here is CASSLAGRVYSPLHF. In DNA form, the CDR3 reads TGTGCCAGCAGCTTAGCAGGCAGGGTCTATTCACCCCTCCACTTT.

The chain joins TRBV5-1 to TRBJ2-2; TRBD2 is a possible D gene (6 bases). V lost 4 bases to trimming and J lost 4 bases, with 14 bases between them. Germline V gene lookup returns CDR1 SGHRS and CDR2 YFSETQ. The CDR3 extends over 15 amino acids. CDR3: CASSNIQGGTGELFF. CDR3 in DNA: TGCGCCAGCAGCAATATTCAGGGAGGCACCGGGGAGCTGTTTTTT.

As to this clone: Germline and junction disagree at one end, which may indicate a read error. This chain connects TRBV19 to TRBJ1-5, with 10 positions matching TRBD1. The V gene's germline CDR1 is LNHDA and CDR2 SQIVND (reference sequence). This CDR3 contains 14 residues. CDR3 sequence reads: CASTLTGGNQPQHF. CDR3 DNA sequence: TGTGCCAGTACCCTGACAGGGGGCAACCAGCCCCAGCATTTT.

The rearrangement links TRBV6-1 to TRBJ2-5; 12 bases align to TRBD2. Germline assignment: CDR1 MNHNS and CDR2 SASEGT. The length of the CDR3 is 14 residues. With 3 bases clipped from V and 4 bases from J, the junction kept 0 bases outside the gene matches. The CDR3 DNA sequence: TGTGCCAGCAGTGAGACTAGCGGGAGAGAGACCCAGTACTTC. It encodes CASSETSGRETQYF.

V gene TRBV7-2 combines with J gene TRBJ1-1; 9 bases fit TRBD1. The CDR3 sequence is 13 residues long. J was trimmed by 4 bases and V by 5 bases; bases with no gene match: 2. Germline V gene lookup returns CDR1 SGHTA and CDR2 FQGNSA. The CDR3 DNA follows: TGTGCCAGCAGCGGGGACAGGGCCACTGAAGCTTTCTTT. It is translated as CASSGDRATEAFF. Looking up the rest from reference TRBV7-2 and TRBJ1-1 gives the full variable domain: GAGVSQSPSNKVTEKGKDVELRCDPISGHTALYWYRQSLGQGLEFLIYFQGNSAPDKSGLPSDRFSAERTGGSVSTLTIQRTQQEDSAVYLCASSGDRATEAFFGQGTRLTVV.

V is TRBV6-5 and J is TRBJ1-1; D uncertain. Germline lookup yields CDR1 MNHEY and CDR2 SVGAGI. The V and J ends lost 3 bases and 1 base respectively, with 9 bases between them. The CDR3 sequence is 14 residues long. The CDR3 here is CASSYSSRNTEAFF. DNA for the CDR3: TGTGCCAGCAGTTATAGCAGCCGGAACACTGAAGCTTTCTTT.

The J gene is TRBJ2-3, the V gene TRBV5-1; D possibly corresponds to TRBD2 (5 bases). CDR1 and CDR2 from the germline V gene are SGHRS and YFSETQ. The CDR3 contains 15 residues. V shed 3 bases and J shed 4 bases, with 15 bases lying between them. CDR3 DNA: TGCGCCAGCAGCTCGACTACACCGAGGGCAGATACGCAGTATTTT. Translated: CASSSTTPRADTQYF.

This clone was recorded once. The chain employs TRBV25-1 and TRBJ1-1, with a tentative D call TRBD1 (5 bases). The CDR3 has 14 amino acids. The V end lost 6 bases, the J end lost 0 bases, and 11 bases lay between the germline ends. Germline CDR1 reads MGHDK; CDR2 reads SYGVNS. CDR3 nucleotide sequence: TGTGCCAGCAGCTTCAGGGATATGAACACTGAAGCTTTCTTT. Protein sequence: CASSFRDMNTEAFF.

In its sample, this clone was seen once. The rearrangement uses TRBV7-6 and TRBJ2-3, with a possible D match to TRBD1 (5 bases). Germline V gene sequence: CDR1 SGHVS, CDR2 FNYEAQ. V lost 5 bases, J lost 0 bases, and 12 bases lay in between. This CDR3 contains 15 residues. CDR3 sequence (DNA): TGTGCCAGCAGCCGTCCTTCAGGGAGCACAGATACGCAGTATTTT. Translated: CASSRPSGSTDTQYF.

This sequence joins TRBV4-2 and TRBJ2-1; D gene ambiguous. CDR1 is LGHNA and CDR2 is YNFKEQ in the germline V gene. Between the trimmed V and J ends, which lost 0 bases and 4 bases, there was a span of 10 bases. There are 15 residues in the CDR3. In DNA, the CDR3 is TGTGCCAGCAGCCAAGAGCCCAGGCCGTACAATGAGCAGTTCTTC. Protein sequence: CASSQEPRPYNEQFF.

The chain uses TRBV28 and TRBJ2-1; 9 bases agree with TRBD2. J was trimmed by 8 bases and V by 6 bases; bases with no gene match: 11. The CDR3 is made up of 15 amino acids. Germline V gene data show CDR1 as MDHEN and CDR2 as SYDVKM. CDR3 sequence reads: CASSPFDSGGYEQFF. In nucleotides, the CDR3 is TGTGCCAGCAGCCCCTTTGATAGCGGGGGCTATGAGCAGTTCTTC.

The chain links TRBV28 to TRBJ1-2; 7 nucleotides match TRBD1. This CDR3 has 14 residues. The V gene end was trimmed by 6 bases and the J gene end by 7 bases; junction bases not matched to a gene: 11. Germline-derived CDR1 and CDR2 are MDHEN and SYDVKM. CDR3 in DNA: TGTGCCAGCAGAACTCGGGACAGACGCGGTGGCTACACCTTC. It is translated as CASRTRDRRGGYTF.

CDR3 bases: TGTGCCAGCAGCCAGGCGTTGCGACAGACACCATATCGCACTGAAGCTTTCTTT. Its translation is CASSQALRQTPYRTEAFF. The chain carries TRBV3-1 (or the pseudogene TRBV3-2) and TRBJ1-1; possible D gene TRBD1, 5 bases. The V and J ends lost 3 bases and 4 bases respectively, with 24 bases between them. This CDR3 region has 18 residues. Looked up from germline, CDR1 is LGHDT and CDR2 is YNNKEL (reference sequence).

This chain links TRBV5-4 with TRBJ2-5; no definite D call. This CDR3 has 13 amino acids. V lost 0 bases and J 5 bases, leaving 8 bases between the germline ends. CDR1 is SGHNT and CDR2 is YYREEE in the germline V gene (reference sequence). CDR3 in DNA: TGTGCCAGCAGCTTGGCCGGTATGGAGACCCAGTACTTC. It encodes CASSLAGMETQYF.